Listed below are T cell receptor beta chains from one sample, sequenced in a study of blood T cell repertoires in COVID-19. Generated by immunoSEQ multiplex PCR, the TCRdb table keeps only in-frame clones and is missing some. The sample includes about 94,000 clones, around 81% of them seen just once. Sequenced input: peripheral blood. These TCRs come from a man aged 60-69 years with acute or convalescent COVID-19. Each CDR3 is given without its conserved first and last residue. A D gene is named only where the DNA matches it firmly.

j_call: TRBJ2-2
cdr3_length: 13
v_call: TRBV5-1
d_call: TRBD1
cdr3_aa: ATRQGAADTGELF

j_call: TRBJ1-3
cdr3_length: 12
v_call: TRBV10-3
d_call: NA
cdr3_aa: AINSRDSGNTIY

j_call: TRBJ1-3
cdr3_length: 13
v_call: TRBV19
d_call: TRBD1
cdr3_aa: ASRARRQGENTIY

j_call: TRBJ1-5
cdr3_length: 13
v_call: TRBV27
d_call: TRBD1
cdr3_aa: ASTPDRVGGQPQH

j_call: TRBJ1-4
cdr3_length: 13
v_call: TRBV7-2
d_call: NA
cdr3_aa: ASSLAMGSGGKLF

j_call: TRBJ2-7
cdr3_length: 14
v_call: TRBV6-6
d_call: TRBD2
cdr3_aa: ASSYFWASGHYEQY

j_call: TRBJ2-1
cdr3_length: 15
v_call: TRBV4-1
d_call: TRBD2
cdr3_aa: ASSQLLAGVYVNEQF

j_call: TRBJ1-5
cdr3_length: 13
v_call: TRBV7-2
d_call: NA
cdr3_aa: ASTLSRGVNQPQH

j_call: TRBJ2-5
cdr3_length: 14
v_call: TRBV3-1/TRBV3-2
d_call: NA
cdr3_aa: ASSQAPGIIYETQY

j_call: TRBJ2-7
cdr3_length: 11
v_call: TRBV9
d_call: NA
cdr3_aa: ASSVDEGYEQY

j_call: TRBJ1-2
cdr3_length: 11
v_call: TRBV4-1
d_call: NA
cdr3_aa: ASSQSGQIGYT

j_call: TRBJ1-1
cdr3_length: 13
v_call: TRBV11-2
d_call: NA
cdr3_aa: ASSLGEFMNTEAF

j_call: TRBJ2-5
cdr3_length: 14
v_call: TRBV29-1
d_call: TRBD1
cdr3_aa: SVEGQGFLEEETQY

j_call: TRBJ1-1
cdr3_length: 12
v_call: TRBV27
d_call: NA
cdr3_aa: ASSAGGVVGEAF

j_call: TRBJ2-3
cdr3_length: 11
v_call: TRBV11-3
d_call: NA
cdr3_aa: ASGRGLTDTQY

j_call: TRBJ1-1
cdr3_length: 12
v_call: TRBV7-9
d_call: TRBD1
cdr3_aa: ASSPQGVVTEAF

j_call: TRBJ2-2
cdr3_length: 14
v_call: TRBV28
d_call: TRBD1
cdr3_aa: ASSRIRDRDTGELF

j_call: TRBJ1-6
cdr3_length: 13
v_call: TRBV7-2
d_call: NA
cdr3_aa: ASSGQVSANSPLH